This T cell receptor (beta chain) was retrieved from a study of identical twins. TCRdb used MiXCR to reprocess the 5' RACE reads, holding one entry per CDR3 protein. The top ten hold roughly 3.4% of the sample, which has around 240,000 distinct CDR3 sequences, approximately 7% seen once. As to this clonotype: Antigen unknown.

V lost 3 bases and J 9 bases, leaving 21 bases between the germline ends. There are 16 residues in the CDR3. Looked up from germline, CDR1 is MNHEY and CDR2 is SVGAGI. Findings and caveats of the study: Weaker excess twin sharing was observed in beta out-of-frame sequences.

Another study also made use of these data, one on yellow fever vaccine responses in identical twins.

The source material was memory (CD45RO+) T cells sorted from blood. This sequence was found in a woman between 18 and 30 years old in good health. The chain joins TRBV6-5 to TRBJ2-1; maybe TRBD2 (6 bases). CDR3 region: CASSYVEGTGRFEQFF. DNA of the CDR3: TGTGCCAGCAGTTATGTGGAAGGGACTGGTAGGTTTGAGCAGTTCTTC.